This is a list of T cell receptor beta chains from one sample in a study of blood T cell repertoires in COVID-19. Profiled with immunoSEQ multiplex PCR; TCRdb holds only in-frame clones, not every one. The data hold some 97,000 clones, with 80% observed a single time. The specimen was peripheral blood. The source is a man aged 65 to 79 with active or convalescent COVID-19. Each CDR3 is given with its conserved first and last residue. The order of the fields is D gene, V gene, CDR3 length, CDR3 protein. The D gene is left open where the match is weak.

>NA|TRBV4-3|15
CASSQDTGSGNTIYF
>NA|TRBV12-3/TRBV12-4|13
CASRRGGNTEAFF
>NA|TRBV20-1|16
CSASRGGRLVGDTQYF
>NA|TRBV19|11
CAGVRGTEAFF
>TRBD1|TRBV6-5|16
CASSYAGTGGTGELFF
>TRBD1|TRBV10-1|17
CASSGRDRKGGNQPQHF
>TRBD1|TRBV27|14
CASSLITGVTEAFF
>NA|TRBV9|18
CASSVERDTERQKETQYF
>NA|TRBV5-6|11
CASSLRGEQYF
>TRBD1|TRBV3-1/TRBV3-2|22
CASSQDLRQGRAVSPLYNEQFF